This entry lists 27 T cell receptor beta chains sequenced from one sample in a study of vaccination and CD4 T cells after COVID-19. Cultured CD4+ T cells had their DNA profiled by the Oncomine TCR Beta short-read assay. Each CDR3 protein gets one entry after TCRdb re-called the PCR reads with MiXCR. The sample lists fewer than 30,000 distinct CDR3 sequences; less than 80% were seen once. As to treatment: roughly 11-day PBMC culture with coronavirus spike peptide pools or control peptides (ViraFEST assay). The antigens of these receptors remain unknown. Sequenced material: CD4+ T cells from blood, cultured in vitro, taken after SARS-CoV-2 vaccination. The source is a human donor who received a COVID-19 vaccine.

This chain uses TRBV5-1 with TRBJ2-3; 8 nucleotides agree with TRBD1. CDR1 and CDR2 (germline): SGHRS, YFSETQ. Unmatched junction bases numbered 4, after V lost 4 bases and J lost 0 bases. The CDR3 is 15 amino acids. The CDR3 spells CASSPQGASTDTQYF. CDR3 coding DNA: TGCGCCAGCAGCCCTCAGGGGGCGAGCACAGATACGCAGTATTTT.

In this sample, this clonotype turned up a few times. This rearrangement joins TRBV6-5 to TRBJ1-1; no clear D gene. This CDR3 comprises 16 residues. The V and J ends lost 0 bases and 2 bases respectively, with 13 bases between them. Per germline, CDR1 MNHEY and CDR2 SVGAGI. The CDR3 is CASSYSTPGYNTEAFF. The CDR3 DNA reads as TGTGCCAGCAGTTACTCAACTCCGGGTTATAACACTGAAGCTTTCTTT.

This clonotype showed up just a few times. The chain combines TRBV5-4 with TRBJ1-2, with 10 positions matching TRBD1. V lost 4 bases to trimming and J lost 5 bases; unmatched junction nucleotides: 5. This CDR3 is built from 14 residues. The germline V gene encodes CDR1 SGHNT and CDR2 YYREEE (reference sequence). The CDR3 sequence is CASSRDRGPYGYTF. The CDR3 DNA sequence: TGTGCCAGCAGCCGGGACAGGGGCCCTTATGGCTACACCTTC.

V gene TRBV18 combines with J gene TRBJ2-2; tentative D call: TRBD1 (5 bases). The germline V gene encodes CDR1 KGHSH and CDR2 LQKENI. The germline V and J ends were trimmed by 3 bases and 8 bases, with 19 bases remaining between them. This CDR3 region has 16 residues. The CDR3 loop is CASSPNRLGAPGELFF. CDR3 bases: TGTGCCAGCTCACCCAACAGGCTAGGGGCGCCTGGGGAGCTGTTTTTT.

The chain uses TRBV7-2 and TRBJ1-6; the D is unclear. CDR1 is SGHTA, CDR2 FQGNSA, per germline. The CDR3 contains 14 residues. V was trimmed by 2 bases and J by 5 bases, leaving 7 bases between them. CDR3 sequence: CASSLFTDNSPLHF. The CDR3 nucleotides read TGTGCCAGCAGCTTATTCACGGATAATTCACCCCTCCACTTT.

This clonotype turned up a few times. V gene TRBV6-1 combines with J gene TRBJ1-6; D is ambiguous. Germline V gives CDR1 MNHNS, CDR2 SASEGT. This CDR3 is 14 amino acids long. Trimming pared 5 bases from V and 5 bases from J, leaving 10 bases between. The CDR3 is CASSPRRNNSPLHF. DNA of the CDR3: TGTGCCAGCAGTCCCCGACGGAATAATTCACCCCTCCACTTT.

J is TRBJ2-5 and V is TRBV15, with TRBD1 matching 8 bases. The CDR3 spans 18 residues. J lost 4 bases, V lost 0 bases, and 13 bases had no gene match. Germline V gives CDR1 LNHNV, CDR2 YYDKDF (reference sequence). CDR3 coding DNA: TGTGCCACCAGCAGAGATCAGATGTCAGGGGGCCGAGGAGAGACCCAGTACTTC. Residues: CATSRDQMSGGRGETQYF.

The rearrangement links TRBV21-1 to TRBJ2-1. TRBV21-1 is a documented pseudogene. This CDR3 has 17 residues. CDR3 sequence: CASTQRSGIRSYNEQFF. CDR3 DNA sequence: TGTGCCAGCACCCAAAGGTCGGGGATTCGGTCCTACAATGAGCAGTTCTTC.

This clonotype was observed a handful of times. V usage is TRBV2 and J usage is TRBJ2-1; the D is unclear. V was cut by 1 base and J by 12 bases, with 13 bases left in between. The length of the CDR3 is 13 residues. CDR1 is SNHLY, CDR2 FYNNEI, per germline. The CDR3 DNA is TGTGCCAGCAGTGAAGTTCGGTCAGGTGGGCAGTTCTTC. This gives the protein CASSEVRSGGQFF.

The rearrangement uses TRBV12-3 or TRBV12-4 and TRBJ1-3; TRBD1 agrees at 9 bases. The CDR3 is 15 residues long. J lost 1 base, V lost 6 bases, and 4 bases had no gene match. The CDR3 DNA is TGTGCCAGCAGCCAACAGGGGGCGTCTGGAAACACCATATATTTT. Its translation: CASSQQGASGNTIYF.

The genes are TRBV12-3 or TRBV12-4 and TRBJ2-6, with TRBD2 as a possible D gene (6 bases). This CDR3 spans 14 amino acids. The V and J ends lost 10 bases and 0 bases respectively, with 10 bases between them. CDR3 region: CATVGGSGANVLTF. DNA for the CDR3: TGTGCCACCGTCGGGGGCTCTGGGGCCAACGTCCTGACTTTC.

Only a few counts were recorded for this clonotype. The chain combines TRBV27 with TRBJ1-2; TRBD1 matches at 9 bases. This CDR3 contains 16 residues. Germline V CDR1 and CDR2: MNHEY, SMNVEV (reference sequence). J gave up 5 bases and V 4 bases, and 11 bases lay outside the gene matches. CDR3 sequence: CASSSQWTGAAYGYTF. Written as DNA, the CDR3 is TGTGCCAGCAGTTCTCAATGGACAGGGGCCGCGTATGGCTACACCTTC.

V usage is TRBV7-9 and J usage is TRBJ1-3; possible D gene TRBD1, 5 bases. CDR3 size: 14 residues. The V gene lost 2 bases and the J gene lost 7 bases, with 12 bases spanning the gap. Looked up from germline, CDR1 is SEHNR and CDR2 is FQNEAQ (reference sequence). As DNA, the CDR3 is TGTGCCAGCAGCTTAATCACAGGCGGGAACACCATATATTTT. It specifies CASSLITGGNTIYF.

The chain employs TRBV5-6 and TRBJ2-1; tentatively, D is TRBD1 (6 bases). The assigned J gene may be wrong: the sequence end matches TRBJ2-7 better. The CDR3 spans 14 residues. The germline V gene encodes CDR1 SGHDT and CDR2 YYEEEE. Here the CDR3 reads CASSPDFRGYEQYF. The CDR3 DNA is TGTGCCAGCAGCCCTGATTTCAGGGGTTACGAGCAGTACTTC.

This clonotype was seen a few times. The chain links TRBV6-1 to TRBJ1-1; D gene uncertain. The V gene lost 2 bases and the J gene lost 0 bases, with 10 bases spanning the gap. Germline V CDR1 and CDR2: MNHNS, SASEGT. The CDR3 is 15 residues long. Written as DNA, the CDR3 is TGTGCCAGCAGTGAACGCCAGAGAATGAACACTGAAGCTTTCTTT. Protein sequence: CASSERQRMNTEAFF.

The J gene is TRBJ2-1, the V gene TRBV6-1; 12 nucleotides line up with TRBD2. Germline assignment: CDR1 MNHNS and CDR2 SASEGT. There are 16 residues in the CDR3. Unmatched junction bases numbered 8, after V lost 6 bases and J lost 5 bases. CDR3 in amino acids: CASRRRTSGDNNEQFF. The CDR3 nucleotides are TGTGCCAGCAGGCGCCGGACTAGCGGGGACAACAATGAGCAGTTCTTC.

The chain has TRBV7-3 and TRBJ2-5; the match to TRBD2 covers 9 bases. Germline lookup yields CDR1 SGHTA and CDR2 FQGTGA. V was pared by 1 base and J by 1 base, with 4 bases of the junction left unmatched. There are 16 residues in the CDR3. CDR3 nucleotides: TGTGCCAGCAGCTTAAGCGCGACTAGCGGCCAAGAGACCCAGTACTTC. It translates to CASSLSATSGQETQYF. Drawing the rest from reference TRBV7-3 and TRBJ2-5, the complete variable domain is GAGVSQTPSNKVTEKGKYVELRCDPISGHTALYWYRQSLGQGPEFLIYFQGTGAADDSGLPNDRFFAVRPEGSVSTLKIQRTERGDSAVYLCASSLSATSGQETQYFGPGTRLLVL.

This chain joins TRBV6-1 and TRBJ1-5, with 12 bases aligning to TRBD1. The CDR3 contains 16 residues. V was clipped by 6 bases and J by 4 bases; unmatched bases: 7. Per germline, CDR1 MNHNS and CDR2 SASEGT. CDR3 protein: CASRARDRGLNQPQHF. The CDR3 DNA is TGTGCCAGCAGGGCCCGGGACAGGGGGCTTAATCAGCCCCAGCATTTT.

DNA of the CDR3: TGTGCCAGCAGTGAAAGGCCCTCCGTTTCAGGGGCCCTTAACTATGGCTACACCTTC. This encodes CASSERPSVSGALNYGYTF. The chain has TRBV6-1 and TRBJ1-2; maybe TRBD1 (6 bases). V lost 2 bases to trimming and J lost 1 base, with 23 bases between them. The CDR3 extends over 19 amino acids. Germline lookup yields CDR1 MNHNS and CDR2 SASEGT.

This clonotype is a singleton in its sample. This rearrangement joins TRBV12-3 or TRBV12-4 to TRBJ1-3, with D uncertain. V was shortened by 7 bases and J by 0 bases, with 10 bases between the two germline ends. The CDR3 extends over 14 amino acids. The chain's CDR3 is CASTRSSSGNTIYF. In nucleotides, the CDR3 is TGTGCCAGCACCCGCAGTAGCTCTGGAAACACCATATATTTT.

This CDR3 reads CASSETWSSYEQYF. The DNA of the CDR3 is TGTGCCAGCAGTGAAACCTGGAGTAGCTACGAGCAGTACTTC. This chain joins TRBV6-1 and TRBJ2-7, with D unresolved. With 2 bases removed from V and 3 bases from J, the gap between germline ends came to 11 bases. The CDR3 is 14 residues long. The V gene's germline CDR1 is MNHNS and CDR2 SASEGT.

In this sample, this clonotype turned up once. CDR3 nucleotides: TGTGCCTGGAGTGTCGGGGGATTACCTGGCTACACCTTC. Its protein product is CAWSVGGLPGYTF. This chain connects TRBV30 to TRBJ1-2; maybe TRBD1 (5 bases). V was clipped by 0 bases and J by 7 bases, with 12 bases between them. Germline CDR1 reads GTSNPN; CDR2 reads SVGIG (reference sequence). This CDR3 has 13 residues. The full variable domain, its missing parts supplied by reference TRBV30 and TRBJ1-2, is SQTIHQWPATLVQPVGSPLSLECTVEGTSNPNLYWYRQAAGRGLQLLFYSVGIGQISSEVPQNLSASRPQDRQFILSSKKLLLSDSGFYLCAWSVGGLPGYTFGSGTRLTVV.

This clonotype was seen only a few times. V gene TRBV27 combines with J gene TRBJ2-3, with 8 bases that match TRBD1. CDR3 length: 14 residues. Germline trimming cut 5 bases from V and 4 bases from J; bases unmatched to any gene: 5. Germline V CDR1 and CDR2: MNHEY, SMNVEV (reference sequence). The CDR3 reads CASSMDRVADTQYF. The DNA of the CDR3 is TGTGCCAGCAGTATGGACAGGGTGGCAGATACGCAGTATTTT.

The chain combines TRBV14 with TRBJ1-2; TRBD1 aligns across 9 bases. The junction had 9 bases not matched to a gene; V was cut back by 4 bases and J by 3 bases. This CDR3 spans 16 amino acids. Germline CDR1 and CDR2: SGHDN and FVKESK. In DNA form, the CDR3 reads TGTGCCAGCAGCCGGGACAGGGTTTGTATATACTATGGCTACACCTTC. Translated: CASSRDRVCIYYGYTF.

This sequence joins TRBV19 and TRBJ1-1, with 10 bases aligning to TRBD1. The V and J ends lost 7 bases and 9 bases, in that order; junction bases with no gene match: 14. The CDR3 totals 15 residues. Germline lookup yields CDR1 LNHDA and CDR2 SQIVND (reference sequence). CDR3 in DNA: TGTGCCAGTATGGATCGGGGACAGGGGATAAGGAAAGCTTTCTTT. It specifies CASMDRGQGIRKAFF.

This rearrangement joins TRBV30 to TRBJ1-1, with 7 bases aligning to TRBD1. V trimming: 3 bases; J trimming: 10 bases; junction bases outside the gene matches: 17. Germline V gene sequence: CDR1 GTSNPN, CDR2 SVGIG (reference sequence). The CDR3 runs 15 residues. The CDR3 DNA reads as TGTGCCTGGAGACCGGGACAGACGTCCTCGAAAAGAGCTTTCTTT. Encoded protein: CAWRPGQTSSKRAFF.

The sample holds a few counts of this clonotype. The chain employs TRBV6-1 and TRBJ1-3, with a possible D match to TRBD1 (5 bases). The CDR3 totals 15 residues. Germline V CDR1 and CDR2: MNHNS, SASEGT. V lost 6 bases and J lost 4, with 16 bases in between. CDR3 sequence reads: CASRTRGFSGNTIYF. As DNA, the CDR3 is TGTGCCAGCAGGACAAGGGGCTTTTCAGGAAACACCATATATTTT.